Below, one TCR beta chain is given with its context. Antigen unknown. This sample was taken from a study of shared clonotypes between healthy human individuals. Findings and limits, study-wide: Blood was the only sampled material, and tissue repertoires likely differ.

This CDR3 contains 14 residues. Germline loops: CDR1 SGHNT, CDR2 YYREEE (reference sequence). Trimming took off 0 bases at V and 7 bases at J, with 11 bases between the two ends. The run depth of the assay was deep. Assay used: immunoSEQ multiplex PCR; TCRdb lists only in-frame clones, some missing. The sample includes over a million clones, roughly 96% of them seen just once. The sample was naive CD4+ T cells sorted from blood. Subset of the sample: CD45RA+ positively selected. This clonotype was sampled from a man in his thirties or forties in good health. The chain recombines TRBV5-4 with TRBJ1-5; the D gene is possibly TRBD1 (6 bases). The CDR3 is CASSLDRDVQPQHF. CDR3 DNA: TGTGCCAGCAGCTTGGACAGGGATGTCCAGCCCCAGCATTTT.